Each of the 7 T cell receptor beta chains below was sequenced from the same sample in a study of blood T cell repertoires in COVID-19. Libraries were prepared by immunoSEQ multiplex PCR; TCRdb keeps only in-frame clonotypes and omits some of them. The data hold approximately 210,000 clones, with approximately 81% observed a single time. Source material: peripheral blood. These TCRs come from a man aged 25-40 years with active or convalescent COVID-19.

This chain links TRBV27 with TRBJ1-1, with D unclear. Germline lookup yields CDR1 MNHEY and CDR2 SMNVEV (reference sequence). Trimming cost V 4 bases and J 6 bases, with 6 bases left between them. The CDR3 spans 11 residues. The CDR3 protein is CASSSGAEAFF. The CDR3 DNA is TGTGCCAGCAGTTCCGGGGCTGAAGCTTTCTTT.

The J gene is TRBJ2-1, the V gene TRBV5-6; weak D call: TRBD2 (5 bases). From germline, CDR1 is SGHDT and CDR2 YYEEEE. The CDR3 runs 17 residues. Trimming stripped 5 bases from V and 0 bases from J, with 18 bases between. Here the CDR3 reads CASRYPFLARSYNEQFF. CDR3 sequence (DNA): TGTGCCAGCAGGTATCCTTTTCTAGCACGCTCCTACAATGAGCAGTTCTTC.

The chain combines TRBV29-1 with TRBJ2-2; 10 positions match TRBD1. CDR3 size: 14 residues. Germline CDR1 and CDR2: SQVTM and ANQGSEA. The ends lost 1 base at V and 4 bases at J; junction bases unmatched: 0. CDR3 DNA: TGCAGCGTTGAAGGGACAGGGGGCACCGGGGAGCTGTTTTTT. Translated, it gives CSVEGTGGTGELFF.

V and J are TRBV19 and TRBJ2-1, with 7 nucleotides matching TRBD1. With V trimmed by 0 bases and J by 15 bases, 14 bases remained unmatched. The CDR3 has 15 amino acids. Germline lookup yields CDR1 LNHDA and CDR2 SQIVND (reference sequence). The CDR3 DNA follows: TGTGCCAGTAGTATAGATACGGGACAGCAAGCGCCTTCGTTCTTC. Encoded protein: CASSIDTGQQAPSFF. Full variable domain (outside the CDR3, taken from reference TRBV19 and TRBJ2-1): DGGITQSPKYLFRKEGQNVTLSCEQNLNHDAMYWYRQDPGQGLRLIYYSQIVNDFQKGDIAEGYSVSREKKESFPLTVTSAQKNPTAFYLCASSIDTGQQAPSFFGPGTRLTVL.

The chain is built from TRBV6-5 and TRBJ1-2; D may be TRBD1 (5 bases). Trimming pared 7 bases from V and 5 bases from J, leaving 11 bases between. The CDR3 runs to 12 residues. Germline assignment: CDR1 MNHEY and CDR2 SVGAGI. DNA of the CDR3: TGTGCCAGCACCCTAACAGGTTATGGCTACACCTTC. The encoded protein is CASTLTGYGYTF.

This clone was observed a few times. The J gene is TRBJ2-1, the V gene TRBV10-1; 8 nucleotides agree with TRBD2. After removal of 0 bases from V and 10 bases from J, the junction contained 2 bases not matched to a gene. The germline CDR1 and CDR2 sequences are WNHNN and SYGVQD (reference sequence). The CDR3 totals 13 residues. Here the CDR3 reads CASSESSGREQFF. CDR3 nucleotides: TGCGCCAGCAGTGAGTCGAGCGGGAGAGAGCAGTTCTTC.

The chain has TRBV7-9 and TRBJ2-7, with D maybe TRBD2 (5 bases). CDR1 and CDR2 from the germline V gene are SEHNR and FQNEAQ (reference sequence). V was shortened by 7 bases and J by 0 bases, with 10 bases between the two germline ends. The CDR3 sequence is 13 residues long. As DNA, the CDR3 is TGTGCCAGCACCCGTCGGGGCTCCTACGAGCAGTACTTC. This translates into CASTRRGSYEQYF.